This T cell receptor (beta chain) is drawn from a study of shared clonotypes between healthy human individuals. Deep-level running was used for the assay. Using immunoSEQ multiplex PCR, the repertoire was profiled, and TCRdb retains in-frame clones only, with some absent. The sample comprises millions of clones, roughly 94% of which are singletons, and 0.1% to 0.15% rests with the top ten. Trimming stripped 0 bases from V and 2 bases from J, with 11 bases between. The CDR3 is made up of 15 amino acids. Germline V gives CDR1 MNHNS, CDR2 SASEGT. This TCR was sampled from a man younger than 35 in good health. Source material: naive CD4+ T cells sorted from blood. As for subset: CD45RA+ positively selected. This chain connects TRBV6-1 to TRBJ2-7; D ambiguous. CDR3 sequence reads: CASSEAQGYTYEQYF. The CDR3 region has the DNA TGTGCCAGCAGTGAAGCGCAAGGCTATACCTACGAGCAGTACTTC.